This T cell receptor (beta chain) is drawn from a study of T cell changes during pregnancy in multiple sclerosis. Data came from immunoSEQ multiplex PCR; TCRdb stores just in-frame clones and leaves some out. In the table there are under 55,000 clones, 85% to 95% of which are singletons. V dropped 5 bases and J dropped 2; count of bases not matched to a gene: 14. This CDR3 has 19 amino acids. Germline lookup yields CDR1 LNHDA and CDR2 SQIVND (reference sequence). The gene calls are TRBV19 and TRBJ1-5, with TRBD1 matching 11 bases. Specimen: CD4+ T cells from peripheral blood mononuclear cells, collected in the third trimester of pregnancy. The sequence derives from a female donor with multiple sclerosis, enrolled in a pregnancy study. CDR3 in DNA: TGTGCCAGTAGTTCCCCCCGGGACAGGGGGGAGGGTCGCAATCAGCCCCAGCATTTT. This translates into CASSSPRDRGEGRNQPQHF.